One T cell receptor beta chain is described in this entry. The data stem from a study of control samples from healthy donors and cancer patients. The assay was immunoSEQ multiplex PCR, and TCRdb's table has in-frame clones only and misses some. Of tens of thousands of clones in the sample, roughly 82% were seen once. Germline loops: CDR1 SGHTA, CDR2 FQGTGA. This CDR3 spans 16 amino acids. J gave up 5 bases and V 2 bases, and 4 bases lay outside the gene matches. Sequencing was done on a sample of blood. This chain joins TRBV7-3 and TRBJ2-1; 12 bases are a match to TRBD2. The origin of this receptor is a man aged 50-59 years in good health. The CDR3 loop is CASSLASGRDHNEQFF. CDR3 in DNA: TGTGCCAGCAGCTTAGCTAGCGGGAGGGACCACAATGAGCAGTTCTTC.